A selection of T cell receptor beta chains follows, all from one sample in a study of beta chain features in type 1 diabetes. TCRdb keeps only in-frame clones here, not all; method: immunoSEQ multiplex PCR. The sample gives around 600,000 clones, around 12% of which show up once; more than 0.09% is in the top ten. The sequenced sample was naive CD4+ T cells from blood. The receptor set was obtained from a man aged 25 to 40 with type 1 diabetes. The CDR3 runs from the conserved cysteine through the conserved F or W. D genes are given only for firm matches. Size tells how often a clone was seen (once, few, many) or the class of an expanded clone, and some rows leave it out.

J gene: TRBJ1-2
D gene: TRBD1
clone size: few
V gene: TRBV27
CDR3 DNA: TGTGCCAGCAGATTGACAGGGACCTATGGCTACACCTTC
CDR3 protein: CASRLTGTYGYTF

J gene: TRBJ1-6
D gene: TRBD1
clone size: few
V gene: TRBV7-2
CDR3 DNA: TGTGCCAGCAGCTTAGGGACAGGGGAGATGGATTCACCCCTCCACTTT
CDR3 protein: CASSLGTGEMDSPLHF

J gene: TRBJ1-1
D gene: NA
clone size: NA
V gene: TRBV7-6
CDR3 DNA: TGTGCCAGCAGCTTAATTTTTGGGAACACTGAAGCTTTCTTT
CDR3 protein: CASSLIFGNTEAFF

J gene: TRBJ2-7
D gene: NA
clone size: few
V gene: TRBV7-9
CDR3 DNA: TGTGCCAGCAGTTTAGGGATCCCGACTGGGGAGCAGTACTTC
CDR3 protein: CASSLGIPTGEQYF

J gene: TRBJ2-1
D gene: NA
clone size: few
V gene: TRBV9
CDR3 DNA: TGTGCCAGCAGCGTAGCCCCTGTGCTAGCCCGAACGATCTACAATGAGCAGTTCTTC
CDR3 protein: CASSVAPVLARTIYNEQFF

J gene: TRBJ2-2
D gene: NA
clone size: NA
V gene: TRBV6-5
CDR3 DNA: TGTGCCAGCAGAACAGGGCAGTACACCGGGGAGCTGTTTTTT
CDR3 protein: CASRTGQYTGELFF

J gene: TRBJ1-2
D gene: TRBD1
clone size: few
V gene: TRBV5-1
CDR3 DNA: TGCGCCAGCAGCTTAGACAGGGACGCTGGCTACACCTTC
CDR3 protein: CASSLDRDAGYTF

J gene: TRBJ2-5
D gene: TRBD2
clone size: few
V gene: TRBV6-5
CDR3 DNA: TGTGCCAGCAGCCGGACTAGCGGGGGGGAAGAGACCCAGTACTTC
CDR3 protein: CASSRTSGGEETQYF

J gene: TRBJ2-7
D gene: NA
clone size: few
V gene: TRBV15
CDR3 DNA: TGTGCCACCAGCAGAGATAGTTTGGGCGCCGGGACCTACGAGCAGTACTTC
CDR3 protein: CATSRDSLGAGTYEQYF

J gene: TRBJ1-5
D gene: NA
clone size: few
V gene: TRBV27
CDR3 DNA: TGTGCCAGCAGTTTCGGAGGGGGTCATCAGCCCCAGCATTTT
CDR3 protein: CASSFGGGHQPQHF

J gene: TRBJ2-2
D gene: TRBD1
clone size: NA
V gene: TRBV5-1
CDR3 DNA: TGCGCCAGCAGCTGGACAGGGGCCGACACCGGGGAGCTGTTTTTT
CDR3 protein: CASSWTGADTGELFF

J gene: TRBJ2-5
D gene: NA
clone size: few
V gene: TRBV7-6
CDR3 DNA: TGTGCCAGCAGCCCGGACGGACGGGGCCAGTACTTC
CDR3 protein: CASSPDGRGQYF

J gene: TRBJ1-2
D gene: NA
clone size: NA
V gene: TRBV7-8
CDR3 DNA: TGTGCCAGCAGCTTAAAGTCCGGGGGCTATGGCTACACCTTC
CDR3 protein: CASSLKSGGYGYTF

J gene: TRBJ2-6
D gene: NA
clone size: NA
V gene: TRBV13
CDR3 DNA: TGTGCCAGCAGCTTACCCGGCCTCTCTGGGGCCAACGTCCTGACTTTC
CDR3 protein: CASSLPGLSGANVLTF